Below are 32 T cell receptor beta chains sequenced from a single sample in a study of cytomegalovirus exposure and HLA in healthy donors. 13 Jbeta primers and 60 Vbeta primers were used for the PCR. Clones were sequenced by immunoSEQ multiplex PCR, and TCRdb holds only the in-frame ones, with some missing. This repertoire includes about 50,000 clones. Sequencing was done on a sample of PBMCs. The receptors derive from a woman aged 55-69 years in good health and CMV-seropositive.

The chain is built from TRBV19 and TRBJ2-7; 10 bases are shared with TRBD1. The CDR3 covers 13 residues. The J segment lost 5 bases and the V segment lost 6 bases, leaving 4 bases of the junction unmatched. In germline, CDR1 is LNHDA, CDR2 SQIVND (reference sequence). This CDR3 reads CASRRDRGHEQYF. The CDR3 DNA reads TGTGCCAGTAGACGGGACAGGGGCCACGAGCAGTACTTC.

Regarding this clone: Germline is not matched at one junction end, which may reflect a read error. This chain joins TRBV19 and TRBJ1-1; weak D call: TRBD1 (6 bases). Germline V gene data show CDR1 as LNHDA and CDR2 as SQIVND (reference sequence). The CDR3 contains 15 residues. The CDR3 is CASSIDRGLITEDFF. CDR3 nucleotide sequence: TGTGCCAGTAGTATAGACAGGGGTCTGATAACTGAAGATTTCTTT.

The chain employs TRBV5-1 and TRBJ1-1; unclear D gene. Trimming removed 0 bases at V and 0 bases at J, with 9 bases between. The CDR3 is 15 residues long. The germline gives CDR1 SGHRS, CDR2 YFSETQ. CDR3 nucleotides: TGCGCCAGCAGCTTGGCTTCCCAGGTGAACACTGAAGCTTTCTTT. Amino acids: CASSLASQVNTEAFF.

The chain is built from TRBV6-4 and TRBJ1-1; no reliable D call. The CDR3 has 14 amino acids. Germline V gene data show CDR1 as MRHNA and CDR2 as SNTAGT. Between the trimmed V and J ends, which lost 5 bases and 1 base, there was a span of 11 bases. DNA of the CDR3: TGTGCCAGCAGTTCGAATCGGGGGAACACTGAAGCTTTCTTT. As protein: CASSSNRGNTEAFF.

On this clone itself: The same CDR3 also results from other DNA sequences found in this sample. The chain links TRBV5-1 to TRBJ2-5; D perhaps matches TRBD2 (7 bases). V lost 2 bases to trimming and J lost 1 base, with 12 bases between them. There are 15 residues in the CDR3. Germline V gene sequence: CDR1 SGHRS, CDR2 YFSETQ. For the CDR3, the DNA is TGCGCCAGCAGCTTAGTAGGGGGGGGCCAAGAGACCCAGTACTTC. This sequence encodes CASSLVGGGQETQYF.

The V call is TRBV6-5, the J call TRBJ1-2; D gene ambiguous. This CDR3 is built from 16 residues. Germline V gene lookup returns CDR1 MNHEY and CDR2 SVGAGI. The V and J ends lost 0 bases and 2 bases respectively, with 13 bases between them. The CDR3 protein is CASSYSIPSRNYGYTF. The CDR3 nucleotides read TGTGCCAGCAGTTACTCGATTCCAAGCCGAAACTATGGCTACACCTTC.

CDR3 in DNA: TGCACCAGCAGCCAAGGTCGGTGGGCTAGCGGGGGGGGAGGAACTAACACCGGGGAGCTGTTTTTT. Translation gives CTSSQGRWASGGGGTNTGELFF. The J gene is TRBJ2-2, the V gene TRBV1; TRBD2, the table's D call, was not compared with the DNA. TRBV1 is a pseudogene locus. The CDR3 runs to 22 residues.

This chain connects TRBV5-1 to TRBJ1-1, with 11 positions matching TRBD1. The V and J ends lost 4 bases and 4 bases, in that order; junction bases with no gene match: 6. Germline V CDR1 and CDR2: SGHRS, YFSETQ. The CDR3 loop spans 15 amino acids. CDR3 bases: TGCGCCAGCAGCGTTACCGGGACAGGGGGCACTGAAGCTTTCTTT. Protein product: CASSVTGTGGTEAFF.

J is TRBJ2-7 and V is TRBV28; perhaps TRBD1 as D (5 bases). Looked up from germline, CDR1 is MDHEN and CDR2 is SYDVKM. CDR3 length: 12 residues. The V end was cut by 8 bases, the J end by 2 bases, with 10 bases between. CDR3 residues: CASYRNAYEQYF. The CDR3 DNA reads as TGTGCCAGCTACAGGAACGCCTACGAGCAGTACTTC.

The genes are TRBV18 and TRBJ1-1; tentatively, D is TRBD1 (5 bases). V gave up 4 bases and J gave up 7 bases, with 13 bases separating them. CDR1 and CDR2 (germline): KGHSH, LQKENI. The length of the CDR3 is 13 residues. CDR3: CASSLVRQGEAFF. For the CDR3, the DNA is TGTGCCAGCTCACTAGTTAGGCAGGGTGAAGCTTTCTTT.

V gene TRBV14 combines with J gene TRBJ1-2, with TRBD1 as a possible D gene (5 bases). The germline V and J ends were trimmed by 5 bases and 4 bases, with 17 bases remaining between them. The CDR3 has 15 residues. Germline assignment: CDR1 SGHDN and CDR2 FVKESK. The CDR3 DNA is TGTGCCAGCAGCACTTCACGCGGGAGGGGCTATGGCTACACCTTC. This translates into CASSTSRGRGYGYTF.

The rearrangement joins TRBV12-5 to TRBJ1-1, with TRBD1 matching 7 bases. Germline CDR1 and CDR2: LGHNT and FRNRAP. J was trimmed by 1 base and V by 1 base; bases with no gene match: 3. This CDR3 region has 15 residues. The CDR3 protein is CASGLETGPNTEAFF. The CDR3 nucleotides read TGTGCTAGTGGTTTGGAGACAGGGCCGAACACTGAAGCTTTCTTT.

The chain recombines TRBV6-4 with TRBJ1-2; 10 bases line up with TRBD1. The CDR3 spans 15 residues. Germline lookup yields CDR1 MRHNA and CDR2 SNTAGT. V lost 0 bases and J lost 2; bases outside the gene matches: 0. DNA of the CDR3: TGTGCCAGCAGTGACTCGGGACAGGGGAACTATGGCTACACCTTC. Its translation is CASSDSGQGNYGYTF.

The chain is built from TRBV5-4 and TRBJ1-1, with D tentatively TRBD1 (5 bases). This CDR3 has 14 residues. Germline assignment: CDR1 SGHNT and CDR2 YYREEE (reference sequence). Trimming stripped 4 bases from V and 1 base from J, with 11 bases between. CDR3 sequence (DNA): TGTGCCAGCAGCGGAGGGACCCAGAACACTGAAGCTTTCTTT. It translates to CASSGGTQNTEAFF.

The CDR3 nucleotides read TGTGCCAGCTCACGAGGGACAGGGGGGACTGAAGCTTTCTTT. Translated: CASSRGTGGTEAFF. This rearrangement joins TRBV18 to TRBJ1-1; TRBD1 agrees at 11 bases. This CDR3 comprises 14 residues. J gave up 5 bases and V 4 bases, and 3 bases lay outside the gene matches. The germline V gene has CDR1 KGHSH and CDR2 LQKENI.

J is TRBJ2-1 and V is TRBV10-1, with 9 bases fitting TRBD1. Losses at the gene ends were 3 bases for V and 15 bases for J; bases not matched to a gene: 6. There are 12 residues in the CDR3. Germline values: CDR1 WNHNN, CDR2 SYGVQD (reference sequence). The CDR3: CASSDQDRGGFF. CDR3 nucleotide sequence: TGCGCCAGCAGTGACCAGGACAGGGGTGGGTTCTTC.

The CDR3 coding sequence is TGTGCCAGCTCACCAGACAGGGTAGTCGACACTGAAGCTTTCTTT. It specifies CASSPDRVVDTEAFF. The chain carries TRBV18 and TRBJ1-1; 7 bases align to TRBD1. V gave up 2 bases and J gave up 3 bases; unmatched junction bases: 6. This CDR3 is built from 15 residues. Germline assignment: CDR1 KGHSH and CDR2 LQKENI.

This CDR3 reads CASIPTGVSTEAFF. The CDR3 DNA sequence: TGTGCCAGCATACCCACAGGGGTGAGCACTGAAGCTTTCTTT. The J gene is TRBJ1-1, the V gene TRBV2; 7 bases are shared with TRBD1. The CDR3 runs to 14 residues. Per the germline V gene, CDR1 is SNHLY and CDR2 is FYNNEI. The V gene end was trimmed by 7 bases and the J gene end by 4 bases; junction bases not matched to a gene: 9.

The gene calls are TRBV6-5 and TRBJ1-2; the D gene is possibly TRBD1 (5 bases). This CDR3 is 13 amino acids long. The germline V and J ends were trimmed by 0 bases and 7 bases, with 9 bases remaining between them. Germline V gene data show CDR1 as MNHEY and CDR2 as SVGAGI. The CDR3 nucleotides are TGTGCCAGCAGTTACTCGATCCAGGGTGGCTACACCTTC. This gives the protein CASSYSIQGGYTF.

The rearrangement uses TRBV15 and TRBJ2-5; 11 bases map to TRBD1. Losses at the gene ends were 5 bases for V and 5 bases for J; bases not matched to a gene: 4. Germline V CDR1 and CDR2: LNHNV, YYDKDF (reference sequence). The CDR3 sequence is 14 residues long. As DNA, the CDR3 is TGTGCCACCAGCTGGGGGACAGGGGGGGAGACCCAGTACTTC. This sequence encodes CATSWGTGGETQYF.

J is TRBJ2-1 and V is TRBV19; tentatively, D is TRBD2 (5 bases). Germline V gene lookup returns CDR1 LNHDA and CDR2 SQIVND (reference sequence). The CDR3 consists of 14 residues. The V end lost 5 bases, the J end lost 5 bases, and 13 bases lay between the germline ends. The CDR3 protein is CASSFGVNNNEQFF. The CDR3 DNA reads TGTGCCAGTAGTTTCGGGGTTAATAACAATGAGCAGTTCTTC.

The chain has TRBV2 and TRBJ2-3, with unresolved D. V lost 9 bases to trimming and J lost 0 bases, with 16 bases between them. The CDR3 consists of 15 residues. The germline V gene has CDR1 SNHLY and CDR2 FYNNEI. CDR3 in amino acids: CASPRDLASTDTQYF. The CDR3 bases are TGTGCCAGTCCCCGAGACTTAGCTAGCACAGATACGCAGTATTTT.

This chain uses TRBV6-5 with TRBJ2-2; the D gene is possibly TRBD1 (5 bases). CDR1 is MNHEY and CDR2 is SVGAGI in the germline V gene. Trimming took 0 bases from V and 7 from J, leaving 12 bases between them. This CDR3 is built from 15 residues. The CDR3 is CASSYSAGWVGELFF. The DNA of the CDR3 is TGTGCCAGCAGTTACTCGGCAGGGTGGGTCGGGGAGCTGTTTTTT.

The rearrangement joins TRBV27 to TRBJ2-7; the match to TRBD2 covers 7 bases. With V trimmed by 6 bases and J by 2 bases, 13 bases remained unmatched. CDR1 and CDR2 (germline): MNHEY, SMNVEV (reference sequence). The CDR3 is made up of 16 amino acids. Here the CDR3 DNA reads TGTGCCAGCAGCCCCTGGGGGGGTTCTTCAACCTACGAGCAGTACTTC. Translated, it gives CASSPWGGSSTYEQYF.

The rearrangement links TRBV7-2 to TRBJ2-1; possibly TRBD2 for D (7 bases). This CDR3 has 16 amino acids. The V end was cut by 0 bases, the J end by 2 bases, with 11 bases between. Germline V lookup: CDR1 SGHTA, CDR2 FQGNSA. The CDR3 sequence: CASSLAGGATYNEQFF. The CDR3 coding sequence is TGTGCCAGCAGCTTAGCGGGGGGGGCCACCTACAATGAGCAGTTCTTC.

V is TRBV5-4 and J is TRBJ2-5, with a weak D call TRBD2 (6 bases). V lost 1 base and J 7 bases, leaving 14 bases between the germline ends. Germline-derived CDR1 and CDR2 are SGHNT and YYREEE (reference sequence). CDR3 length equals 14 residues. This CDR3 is CASSLSVAEMTQYF. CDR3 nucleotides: TGTGCCAGCAGCTTGTCGGTAGCGGAGATGACCCAGTACTTC.

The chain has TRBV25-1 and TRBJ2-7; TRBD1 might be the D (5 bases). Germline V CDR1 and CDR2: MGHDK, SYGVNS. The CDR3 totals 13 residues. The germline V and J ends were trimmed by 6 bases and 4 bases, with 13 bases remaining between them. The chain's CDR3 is CASRERGGYEQYF. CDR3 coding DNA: TGTGCCAGCAGAGAAAGGGGTGGGTACGAGCAGTACTTC.

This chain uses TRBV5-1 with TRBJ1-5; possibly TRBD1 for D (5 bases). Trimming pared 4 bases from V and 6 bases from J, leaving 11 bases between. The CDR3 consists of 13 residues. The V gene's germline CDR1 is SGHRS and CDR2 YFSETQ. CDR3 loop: CASSPTGVQPQHF. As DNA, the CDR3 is TGCGCCAGCAGCCCGACGGGGGTTCAGCCCCAGCATTTT.

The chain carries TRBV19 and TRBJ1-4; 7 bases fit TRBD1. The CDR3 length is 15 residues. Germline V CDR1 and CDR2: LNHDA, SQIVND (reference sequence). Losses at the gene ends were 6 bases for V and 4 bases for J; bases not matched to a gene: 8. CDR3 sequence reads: CASREGALGNEKLFF. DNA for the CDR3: TGTGCCAGTAGAGAGGGGGCACTGGGTAATGAAAAACTGTTTTTT.

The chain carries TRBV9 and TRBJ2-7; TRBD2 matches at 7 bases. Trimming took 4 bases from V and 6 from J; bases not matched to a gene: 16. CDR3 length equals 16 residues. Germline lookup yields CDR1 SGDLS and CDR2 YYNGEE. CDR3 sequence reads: CASSPSRDYLAGEQYF. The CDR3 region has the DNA TGTGCCAGCAGCCCGTCCCGGGACTACCTTGCAGGCGAGCAGTACTTC.

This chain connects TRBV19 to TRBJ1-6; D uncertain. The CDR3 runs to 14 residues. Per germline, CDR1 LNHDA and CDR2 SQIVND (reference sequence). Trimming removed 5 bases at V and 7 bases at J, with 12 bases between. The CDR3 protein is CASSPRGNNSPLHF. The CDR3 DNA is TGTGCCAGTAGTCCCCGCGGCAACAATTCACCCCTCCACTTT.

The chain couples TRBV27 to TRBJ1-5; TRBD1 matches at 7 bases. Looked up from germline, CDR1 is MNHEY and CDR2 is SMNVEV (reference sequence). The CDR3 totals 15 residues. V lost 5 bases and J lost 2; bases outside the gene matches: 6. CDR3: CASSTRQGGNQPQHF. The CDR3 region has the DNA TGTGCCAGCAGTACTCGACAGGGAGGCAATCAGCCCCAGCATTTT.